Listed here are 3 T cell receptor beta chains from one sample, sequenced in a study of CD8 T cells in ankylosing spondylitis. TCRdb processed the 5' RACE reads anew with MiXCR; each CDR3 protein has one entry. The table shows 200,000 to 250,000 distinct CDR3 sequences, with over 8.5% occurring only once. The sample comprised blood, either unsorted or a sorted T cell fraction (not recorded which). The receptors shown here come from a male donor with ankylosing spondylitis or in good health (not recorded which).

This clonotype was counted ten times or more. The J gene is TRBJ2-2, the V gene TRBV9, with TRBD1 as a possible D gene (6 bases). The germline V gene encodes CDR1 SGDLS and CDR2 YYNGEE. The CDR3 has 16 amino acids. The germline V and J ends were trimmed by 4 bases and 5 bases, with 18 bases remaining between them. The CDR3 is CASSPMGTLKTGELFF. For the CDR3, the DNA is TGTGCCAGCAGCCCCATGGGGACACTAAAAACCGGGGAGCTGTTTTTT.

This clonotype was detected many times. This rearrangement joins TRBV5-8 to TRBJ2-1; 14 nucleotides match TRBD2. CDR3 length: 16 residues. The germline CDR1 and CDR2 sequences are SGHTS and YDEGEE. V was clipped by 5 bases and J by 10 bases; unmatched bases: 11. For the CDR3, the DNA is TGTGCCAGCAGTTTCCCGGGACTAGCGGGAGCACAAGAGCAGTTCTTC. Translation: CASSFPGLAGAQEQFF. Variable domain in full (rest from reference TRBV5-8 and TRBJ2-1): EAGVTQSPTHLIKTRGQQATLRCSPISGHTSVYWYQQALGLGLQFLLWYDEGEERNRGNFPPRFSGRQFPNYSSELNVNALELEDSALYLCASSFPGLAGAQEQFFGPGTRLTVL.

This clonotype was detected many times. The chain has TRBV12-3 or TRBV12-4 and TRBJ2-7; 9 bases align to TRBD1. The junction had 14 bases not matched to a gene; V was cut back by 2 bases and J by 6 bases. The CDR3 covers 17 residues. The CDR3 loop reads CASSLFPPGQGKGEQYF. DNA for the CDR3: TGTGCCAGCAGTTTATTTCCCCCGGGACAGGGTAAAGGCGAGCAGTACTTC.